Sequencing of this T cell receptor (beta chain) was carried out in a study of T cell responses to AZD1222 COVID-19 vaccine. General study points: The CD4 TCRs associated with vaccination extended across spike and predominated at 160-218 and 743-854. Donors skewed white British and female; clonal diversity was possibly underestimated.

As to this clone: As yet, its antigen is unknown.

Sequencing used immunoSEQ multiplex PCR; TCRdb keeps in-frame clones, though not all of them. The data hold about 180,000 clones, with around nine tenths observed a single time. This specimen consisted of peripheral blood, obtained 28 days after the second AZD1222 dose. This sequence was found in an adult who received the AZD1222 COVID-19 vaccine.

The CDR3 reads CASIRAGGTPGELFF. The CDR3 bases are TGTGCCAGCATTAGAGCGGGGGGGACACCCGGGGAGCTGTTTTTT. The J gene is TRBJ2-2, the V gene TRBV6-5; 10 bases are a match to TRBD2. V was clipped by 7 bases and J by 6 bases; unmatched bases: 8. From germline, CDR1 is MNHEY and CDR2 SVGAGI. This CDR3 contains 15 residues.